This T cell receptor (beta chain) was recovered during a study of T cell responses to AZD1222 COVID-19 vaccine. Points on this clone: Antigen: not known.

TCRdb's table, derived via immunoSEQ multiplex PCR, lists solely in-frame clones and lacks some. This table holds 150,000 or so clones. Notes on the study in general: Variant regions that are unmutated are reportedly the target of nearly half of spike-specific TCRs. Females made up more of the donors, who were largely white British, and clonal diversity may have come out too low.

V lost 3 bases, J lost 6 bases, and 9 bases lay in between. Germline CDR1 is MDHEN and CDR2 is SYDVKM. This CDR3 has 12 residues. The clonotype was recovered from an adult in good health. What was sequenced was peripheral blood. The V gene is TRBV28, the J gene TRBJ2-7; D not resolved. The CDR3 is CASSFTFPEQYF. The CDR3 nucleotides are TGTGCCAGCAGTTTCACATTCCCCGAGCAGTACTTC.